This T cell receptor (beta chain) was captured in a study of T cells in Graves' hyperthyroidism and ophthalmopathy. Across the study: Initial diagnosis, before any treatment, was when peripheral blood was collected. Regarding the study as a whole: Blood samples included most of the expanded thyroid clonotypes exceeding 0.001. Ophthalmopathy was separated from stable hyperthyroidism by a 13 V-J model.

Amplification of TCR beta CDR3 regions used RNA as the template. The HTBI primer set served for first-round RT-PCR of the TCR CDR3. TCRdb fed the multiplex PCR reads into MiXCR, producing one record per CDR3 protein. Of fewer than 550,000 distinct CDR3 sequences listed, 24% are singletons. Fresh peripheral blood, about 9.6 ml, yielded the PBMCs. With respect to this clonotype: Its antigen is unidentified.

The TCR comes from a woman aged 25-40 years with Graves' ophthalmopathy. Specimen: blood.

The CDR3 region is CATLPGSGGIRNQPQHF. The DNA for the CDR3 is TGTGCCACGTTACCCGGGTCAGGGGGTATCCGCAATCAGCCCCAGCATTTT. The chain combines TRBV19 with TRBJ1-5; 7 nucleotides match TRBD1. The CDR3 has 17 amino acids. Germline V gene data show CDR1 as LNHDA and CDR2 as SQIVND (reference sequence). The ends lost 10 bases at V and 2 bases at J; junction bases unmatched: 17.